This T cell receptor (beta chain) was sequenced in a study of cytomegalovirus exposure and HLA in healthy donors. Study-level information: Early released data comprised about 84 million unique TCRs from HLA-typed donors. For the approximately 400 genotyped donors, roughly 81% fell within the Caucasian-associated ancestry cluster. Regarding the study as a whole: It was approximately 150 TCR beta chains that were listed as cytomegalovirus-associated.

In its sample, this clone was seen a few times. Its specificity is unknown. With V trimmed by 0 bases and J by 0 bases, 1 base remained unmatched. The germline CDR1 and CDR2 sequences are WSHSY and SAAADI. The CDR3 consists of 16 residues. Use of 60 Vbeta and 13 Jbeta primers characterized the PCR. Sequencing used immunoSEQ multiplex PCR; TCRdb keeps in-frame clones, though not all of them. Of 150,000 or so clones listed, about 86% are singletons. V gene TRBV10-2 combines with J gene TRBJ2-7; 11 nucleotides line up with TRBD2. The receptor was isolated from a woman aged 18 to 35 in good health and CMV-seronegative. Source material: PBMCs. The DNA of the CDR3 is TGCGCCAGCAGTGAGTCGGGGACTAGCGGCTCCTACGAGCAGTACTTC. Amino acid sequence: CASSESGTSGSYEQYF.